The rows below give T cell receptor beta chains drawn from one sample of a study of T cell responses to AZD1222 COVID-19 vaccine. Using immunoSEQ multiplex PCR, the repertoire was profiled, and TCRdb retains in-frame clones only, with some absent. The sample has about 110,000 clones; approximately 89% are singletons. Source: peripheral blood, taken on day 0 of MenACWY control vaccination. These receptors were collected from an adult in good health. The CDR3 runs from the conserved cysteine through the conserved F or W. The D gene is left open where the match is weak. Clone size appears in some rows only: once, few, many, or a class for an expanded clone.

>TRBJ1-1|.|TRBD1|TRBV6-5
CASIPPGGTEAFF
TGTGCCAGCATCCCTCCAGGGGGGACTGAAGCTTTCTTT
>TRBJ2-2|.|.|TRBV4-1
CASSQEVRGTGELFF
TGCGCCAGCAGCCAAGAAGTAAGGGGAACCGGGGAGCTGTTTTTT
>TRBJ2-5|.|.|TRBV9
CASSVASQETQYF
TGTGCCAGCAGCGTAGCGAGCCAAGAGACCCAGTACTTC
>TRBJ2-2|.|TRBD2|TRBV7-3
CASRPGMGLRTGELFF
TGTGCCAGCAGACCAGGGATGGGACTACGTACCGGGGAGCTGTTTTTT
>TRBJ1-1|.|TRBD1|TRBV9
CASSPRQGSNTEAFF
TGTGCCAGCAGCCCCAGACAGGGGAGTAACACTGAAGCTTTCTTT
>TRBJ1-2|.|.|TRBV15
CATSGGPYGYTF
TGTGCCACCAGCGGGGGTCCCTATGGCTACACCTTC
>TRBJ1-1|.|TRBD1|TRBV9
CASSPRTGVNTEAFF
TGTGCCAGCAGCCCTCGGACAGGGGTGAACACTGAAGCTTTCTTT
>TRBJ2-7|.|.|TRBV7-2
CASSLDPNGVNPYEQYF
TGTGCCAGCAGCTTAGACCCGAATGGGGTGAACCCCTACGAGCAGTACTTC
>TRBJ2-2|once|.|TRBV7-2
CASIPGRNTGELFF
TGTGCCAGCATTCCAGGGAGAAACACCGGGGAGCTGTTTTTT
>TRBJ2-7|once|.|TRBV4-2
CASSQDQRGPYEQYF
TGTGCCAGCAGCCAAGACCAGAGAGGGCCCTACGAGCAGTACTTC
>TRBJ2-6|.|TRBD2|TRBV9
CASSVGPAGGISGANVLTF
TGTGCCAGCAGCGTAGGCCCAGCGGGGGGAATCTCTGGGGCCAACGTCCTGACTTTC
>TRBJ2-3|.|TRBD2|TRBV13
CASSGRTRAPRTDTQYF
TGTGCCAGCAGCGGAAGGACTAGGGCCCCGCGCACAGATACGCAGTATTTT
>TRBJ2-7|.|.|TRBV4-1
CASSQTAVSYEQYF
TGCGCCAGCAGCCAAACAGCAGTCTCCTACGAGCAGTACTTC
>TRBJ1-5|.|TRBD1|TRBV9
CASSVGQGGNQPQHF
TGTGCCAGCAGCGTCGGACAGGGAGGCAATCAGCCCCAGCATTTT
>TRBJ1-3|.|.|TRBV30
CAWRISTGNTIYF
TGTGCCTGGAGAATCAGTACTGGAAACACCATATATTTT
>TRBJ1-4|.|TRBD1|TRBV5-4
CASSGTGAANEKLFF
TGTGCCAGCAGCGGGACAGGGGCAGCTAATGAAAAACTGTTTTTT
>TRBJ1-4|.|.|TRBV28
CASSASTLGDEKLFF
TGTGCCAGCAGTGCCTCGACCCTAGGAGATGAAAAACTGTTTTTT
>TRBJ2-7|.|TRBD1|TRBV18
CASSSGQGSYEQYF
TGTGCCAGCTCATCGGGACAGGGGAGCTACGAGCAGTACTTC
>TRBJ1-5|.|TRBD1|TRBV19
CASSPRDSQGNQPQHF
TGTGCCAGTAGTCCACGGGACAGCCAGGGTAATCAGCCCCAGCATTTT
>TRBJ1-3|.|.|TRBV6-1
CASRQQAGGNTIYF
TGTGCCAGCAGACAACAGGCGGGAGGAAACACCATATATTTT
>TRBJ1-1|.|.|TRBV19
CASSIIGRSWTEAFF
TGTGCCAGTAGTATAATTGGGAGATCGTGGACTGAAGCTTTCTTT
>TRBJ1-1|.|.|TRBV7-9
CASSKGLGEAFF
TGTGCCAGCAGCAAAGGACTGGGGGAAGCTTTCTTT
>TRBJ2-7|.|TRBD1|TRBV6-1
CASSFPGQFYEQYF
TGTGCCAGCAGTTTTCCGGGACAGTTCTACGAGCAGTACTTC
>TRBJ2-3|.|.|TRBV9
CASSVARVQDADTQYF
TGTGCCAGCAGCGTAGCTCGGGTCCAGGACGCAGATACGCAGTATTTT
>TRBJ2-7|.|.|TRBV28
CASNPVGQGAYEQYF
TGTGCCAGCAACCCTGTCGGGCAGGGAGCCTACGAGCAGTACTTC
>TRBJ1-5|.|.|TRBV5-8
CASSLTYQPQHF
TGTGCCAGCAGCTTGACGTATCAGCCCCAGCATTTT
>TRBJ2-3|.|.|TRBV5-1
CASSYAPESPGPDTQYF
TGCGCCAGCAGCTACGCTCCTGAGAGCCCCGGGCCGGATACGCAGTATTTT
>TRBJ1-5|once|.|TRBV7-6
CASSFGGKGGNQPQHF
TGTGCCAGCAGCTTCGGGGGTAAAGGTGGCAATCAGCCCCAGCATTTT
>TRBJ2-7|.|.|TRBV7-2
CASSLGWAQGGEQYF
TGTGCCAGCAGCTTAGGTTGGGCTCAGGGGGGGGAGCAGTACTTC
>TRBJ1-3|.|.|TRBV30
CAWSVVVGGNTIYF
TGTGCCTGGAGTGTCGTTGTTGGTGGAAACACCATATATTTT
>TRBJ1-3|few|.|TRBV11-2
CASSLDSSGNTIYF
TGTGCCAGCAGCTTGGACAGCTCTGGAAACACCATATATTTT